The 27 T cell receptor beta chains listed next were all sequenced from one sample in a study of T cells after yellow fever vaccination. Each CDR3 protein is one row after TCRdb ran MiXCR on the 5' RACE reads. The sample consists of roughly 170,000 distinct CDR3 sequences, 5.5% to 8% of them appearing once. Sequencing used CD4+ T cells sorted from PBMCs, obtained on the day of the first yellow fever vaccination. The receptors were gathered from a man in his late teens or twenties who received the YFV17D yellow fever vaccine.

In DNA, the CDR3 is TGCGCCAGCAGCTTGCGGAGACTAGCGGGGGGGCGGAATGAGCAGTTCTTC. Protein product: CASSLRRLAGGRNEQFF. The chain couples TRBV5-1 to TRBJ2-1, with TRBD2 identical over 14 bases. Germline CDR1 reads SGHRS; CDR2 reads YFSETQ. V gave up 1 base and J gave up 7 bases; unmatched junction bases: 7. The CDR3 is 17 amino acids.

A word on this clonotype: At one of its ends the junction is not consistent with the germline gene, which may arise from a read error. The CDR3 DNA reads as TGTACCAGCAGAGGCTCGGGGGGCGATGAAGCTTTCTTT. This translates into CTSRGSGGDEAFF. The chain joins TRBV6-2 or TRBV6-3 to TRBJ1-1; possibly TRBD1 for D (6 bases). The germline V gene encodes CDR1 MNHEY and CDR2 SVGEGT. CDR3 size: 13 residues.

This clonotype has a count of ten or more. This chain uses TRBV20-1 with TRBJ2-7; D possibly corresponds to TRBD1 (6 bases). V gave up 0 bases and J gave up 0 bases, with 9 bases separating them. Looked up from germline, CDR1 is DFQATT and CDR2 is SNEGSKA (reference sequence). The CDR3 consists of 14 residues. CDR3 sequence reads: CSARDYRASYEQYF. Written as DNA, the CDR3 is TGCAGTGCTAGAGATTACAGGGCCTCCTACGAGCAGTACTTC.

This clonotype was observed many times. The chain has TRBV3-1 and TRBJ2-1; 12 bases line up with TRBD2. V trimming: 0 bases; J trimming: 4 bases; junction bases outside the gene matches: 7. The germline V gene encodes CDR1 LGHDT and CDR2 YNNKEL (reference sequence). The CDR3 spans 18 residues. This CDR3 reads CASSQEGRLAGVYNEQFF. DNA of the CDR3: TGTGCCAGCAGCCAAGAAGGGCGACTAGCGGGGGTGTACAATGAGCAGTTCTTC.

This clonotype was counted many times. The genes are TRBV7-2 and TRBJ2-2; D is uncertain. The V gene's germline CDR1 is SGHTA and CDR2 FQGNSA. Trimming shortened V by 2 bases and J by 6 bases, and 7 bases separated the two germline ends. This CDR3 is built from 13 residues. The CDR3 DNA reads TGTGCCAGCAGCTTAAAGTCGGCCGGGGAGCTGTTTTTT. Residues: CASSLKSAGELFF.

In this sample, this clonotype turned up many times. J is TRBJ2-4 and V is TRBV7-2; D call uncertain. V gave up 5 bases and J gave up 3 bases, with 8 bases separating them. The CDR3 contains 13 residues. Germline V gives CDR1 SGHTA, CDR2 FQGNSA. The CDR3 reads CASSPRVKNIQYF. The CDR3 DNA reads TGTGCCAGCAGCCCCCGGGTCAAAAACATTCAGTACTTC.

This clonotype has at least ten counts. This chain joins TRBV4-3 and TRBJ2-3; D is perhaps TRBD1 (7 bases). Germline V lookup: CDR1 LGHNA, CDR2 YSLEER. The CDR3 consists of 15 residues. V was trimmed by 0 bases and J by 5 bases, leaving 12 bases between them. In DNA, the CDR3 is TGCGCCAGCAGCCAAGATGGAGGGGGCCGAGATACGCAGTATTTT. Protein: CASSQDGGGRDTQYF.

The chain is built from TRBV4-2 and TRBJ1-5; TRBD1 aligns across 9 bases. The ends lost 3 bases at V and 9 bases at J; junction bases unmatched: 12. The germline V gene has CDR1 LGHNA and CDR2 YNFKEQ. The CDR3 is 16 amino acids. The CDR3 DNA sequence: TGTGCCAGCAGCCAGGGACAGGGTGGGGCCCTTCGGCCCCAGCATTTT. It encodes CASSQGQGGALRPQHF.

This clonotype was observed at least ten times. One end of the junction varies from germline; a read error may be responsible. This chain uses TRBV7-6 with TRBJ2-5; 7 nucleotides match TRBD1. The CDR3 runs 15 residues. The germline V gene has CDR1 SGHVS and CDR2 FNYEAQ. CDR3 bases: TGTGCCAGCAGCTCCCAACAGGGGACCCAAGGGACCCAGTACTTC. Amino acids: CASSSQQGTQGTQYF.

The chain recombines TRBV5-4 with TRBJ2-5; 7 bases are shared with TRBD2. V lost 6 bases to trimming and J lost 5 bases; unmatched junction nucleotides: 10. Germline loops: CDR1 SGHNT, CDR2 YYREEE (reference sequence). The CDR3 has 14 residues. In DNA, the CDR3 is TGTGCCAGCATCCAAGCGGGGTCGTCGGAGACCCAGTACTTC. Residues: CASIQAGSSETQYF.

This clonotype showed up many times. The chain carries TRBV7-8 and TRBJ2-1; 9 bases line up with TRBD2. Losses at the gene ends were 3 bases for V and 10 bases for J; bases not matched to a gene: 13. The length of the CDR3 is 16 residues. The germline V gene has CDR1 SGHVS and CDR2 FQNEAQ. CDR3 residues: CASSFLSWRGGREQFF. The CDR3 DNA reads TGTGCCAGCAGCTTTCTCAGCTGGCGGGGGGGCCGGGAGCAGTTCTTC.

This clonotype was seen many times. V usage is TRBV5-1 and J usage is TRBJ2-3; D possibly corresponds to TRBD2 (5 bases). This CDR3 contains 15 residues. Germline V gene lookup returns CDR1 SGHRS and CDR2 YFSETQ. V lost 0 bases and J lost 2, with 10 bases in between. The CDR3 reads CASSLDMDFTDTQYF. Written as DNA, the CDR3 is TGCGCCAGCAGCTTGGACATGGACTTCACAGATACGCAGTATTTT.

This rearrangement joins TRBV5-1 to TRBJ2-5; D remains unclear. Per germline, CDR1 SGHRS and CDR2 YFSETQ. V was clipped by 5 bases and J by 0 bases, with 5 bases between them. The CDR3 totals 12 residues. The CDR3 loop reads CASSQDQETQYF. Written as DNA, the CDR3 is TGCGCCAGCAGTCAGGACCAAGAGACCCAGTACTTC. Full variable domain (rest looked up from reference TRBV5-1 and TRBJ2-5): KAGVTQTPRYLIKTRGQQVTLSCSPISGHRSVSWYQQTPGQGLQFLFEYFSETQRNKGNFPGRFSGRQFSNSRSEMNVSTLELGDSALYLCASSQDQETQYFGPGTRLLVL.

This sequence joins TRBV10-2 and TRBJ2-5, with 9 bases aligning to TRBD2. Germline-derived CDR1 and CDR2 are WSHSY and SAAADI. V was clipped by 3 bases and J by 13 bases; unmatched bases: 12. The CDR3 runs 14 residues. This chain's CDR3 is CASSDGSGGGRGYF. Written as DNA, the CDR3 is TGCGCCAGCAGTGACGGTAGCGGGGGCGGAAGGGGGTACTTC.

This clonotype has a handful of counts. The rearrangement uses TRBV7-3 and TRBJ2-3; 9 bases are shared with TRBD2. Germline trimming cut 5 bases from V and 2 bases from J; bases unmatched to any gene: 14. CDR1 SGHTA and CDR2 FQGTGA come from the germline V gene. The CDR3 length is 18 residues. In DNA form, the CDR3 reads TGTGCCAGCAGCCCGGGCCGGGCGGGGGGGCCCGTCACAGATACGCAGTATTTT. It codes for CASSPGRAGGPVTDTQYF.

This clonotype was detected many times. V is TRBV3-1 and J is TRBJ2-7, with 7 bases lining up with TRBD2. The germline V gene has CDR1 LGHDT and CDR2 YNNKEL (reference sequence). Trimming at V came to 10 bases and at J to 0 bases, leaving 15 bases not matched to a gene. This CDR3 spans 16 amino acids. CDR3 bases: TGTGCCACCACGTACCCTAAGCGGGGCAGCTCCTACGAGCAGTACGTC. It is translated as CATTYPKRGSSYEQYV.

The chain links TRBV20-1 to TRBJ1-5, with a possible D match to TRBD1 (5 bases). The CDR3 has 13 amino acids. Trimming took off 5 bases at V and 2 bases at J, with 10 bases between the two ends. In germline, CDR1 is DFQATT, CDR2 SNEGSKA (reference sequence). This chain's CDR3 is CSAPGPGNQPQHF. The CDR3 bases are TGCAGTGCTCCGGGACCTGGCAATCAGCCCCAGCATTTT.

The chain carries TRBV5-4 and TRBJ2-2; tentatively, D is TRBD2 (6 bases). V lost 2 bases and J 2 bases, leaving 10 bases between the germline ends. Germline V gene data show CDR1 as SGHNT and CDR2 as YYREEE (reference sequence). CDR3 size: 15 residues. DNA of the CDR3: TGTGCCAGCAGCTTCGGAGGGAGCAACACCGGGGAGCTGTTTTTT. Its translation: CASSFGGSNTGELFF.

In its sample, this clonotype was seen a few times. The chain joins TRBV6-1 to TRBJ2-5; 12 nucleotides line up with TRBD2. CDR1 and CDR2 from the germline V gene are MNHNS and SASEGT. Germline trimming cut 3 bases from V and 5 bases from J; bases unmatched to any gene: 10. CDR3 size: 17 residues. CDR3 nucleotides: TGTGCCAGCAGTGACACCGGACTAGCGGGGTTGGGTGAGACCCAGTACTTC. It is translated as CASSDTGLAGLGETQYF.

The chain combines TRBV9 with TRBJ2-2; TRBD2 aligns across 9 bases. This CDR3 region has 15 residues. Germline values: CDR1 SGDLS, CDR2 YYNGEE. Losses at the gene ends were 2 bases for V and 3 bases for J; bases not matched to a gene: 2. The CDR3, as DNA: TGTGCCAGCAGCGTTGGCGGGGGGGACACCGGGGAGCTGTTTTTT. Translated: CASSVGGGDTGELFF.

This clonotype has ten or more counts. The chain combines TRBV4-2 with TRBJ2-2, with a weak D call TRBD2 (5 bases). V gave up 0 bases and J gave up 4 bases, with 12 bases separating them. Germline V gene lookup returns CDR1 LGHNA and CDR2 YNFKEQ. This CDR3 comprises 16 residues. The CDR3 loop is CASSQDGPRGTGELFF. CDR3 coding DNA: TGTGCCAGCAGCCAAGATGGCCCCCGGGGCACCGGGGAGCTGTTTTTT.

The gene calls are TRBV5-1 and TRBJ2-5, with 10 bases identical to TRBD2. V lost 4 bases to trimming and J lost 5 bases; unmatched junction nucleotides: 11. CDR3 size: 16 residues. Germline V gives CDR1 SGHRS, CDR2 YFSETQ. The CDR3 DNA is TGCGCCAGCAGCGGGGCCGGGACTAGCGTCGGGGAGACCCAGTACTTC. Its protein is CASSGAGTSVGETQYF.

There are a few counts of this clonotype. The rearrangement joins TRBV12-3 or TRBV12-4 to TRBJ2-7, with D perhaps matching TRBD2 (5 bases). This CDR3 has 14 residues. CDR3 residues: CASTQRALPYEQYF. The DNA of the CDR3 is TGTGCGAGTACTCAGAGGGCTCTCCCCTACGAGCAGTACTTC.

The gene calls are TRBV5-1 and TRBJ2-7; 7 bases map to TRBD2. This CDR3 has 14 residues. The junction had 4 bases not matched to a gene; V was cut back by 1 base and J by 3 bases. Per germline, CDR1 SGHRS and CDR2 YFSETQ. The DNA of the CDR3 is TGCGCCAGCAGCTTGACGGGGGGAGACTACGAGCAGTACGTC. It specifies CASSLTGGDYEQYV.

There are many counts of this clonotype. The rearrangement uses TRBV18 and TRBJ2-3, with 14 bases matching TRBD2. The junction had 4 bases not matched to a gene; V was cut back by 4 bases and J by 1 base. Germline-derived CDR1 and CDR2 are KGHSH and LQKENI. The CDR3 loop spans 17 amino acids. CDR3 bases: TGTGCCAGCTCACGCGGGACTAGCGGGAGTGGCACAGATACGCAGTATTTT. Translation: CASSRGTSGSGTDTQYF. The variable domain in full, completed from reference TRBV18 and TRBJ2-3, reads NAGVMQNPRHLVRRRGQEARLRCSPMKGHSHVYWYRQLPEEGLKFMVYLQKENIIDESGMPKERFSAEFPKEGPSILRIQQVVRGDSAAYFCASSRGTSGSGTDTQYFGPGTRLTVL.

This clonotype was recorded many times. CDR3 nucleotide sequence: TGTGCCAGCAGCTTTCCGAGACAGGACCCCCTCAGGGAGACCCAGTACTTC. It codes for CASSFPRQDPLRETQYF. The chain carries TRBV7-9 and TRBJ2-5; tentatively, D is TRBD1 (6 bases). CDR3 length equals 17 residues. Germline V CDR1 and CDR2: SEHNR, FQNEAQ (reference sequence). The ends were cut back, 3 bases at V and 5 bases at J, with 22 bases in the middle.

Many counts were recorded for this clonotype. The V and J genes are TRBV13 and TRBJ1-1; D is uncertain. This CDR3 contains 13 residues. Trimming took off 5 bases at V and 5 bases at J, with 12 bases between the two ends. In germline, CDR1 is PRHDT, CDR2 FYEKMQ (reference sequence). The CDR3 spells CASSLDLLTEAFF. In DNA form, the CDR3 reads TGTGCCAGCAGCCTAGACCTTTTAACTGAAGCTTTCTTT.